This TCR beta chain was documented in a study of blood T cell repertoires in COVID-19. Study details: Spain, Italy and the United States supplied samples that represented acute and convalescent COVID-19.

Data came from immunoSEQ multiplex PCR; TCRdb stores just in-frame clones and leaves some out. The profile covers 190,000 or so clones, with around 90% appearing a single time and around 7% taken by the ten largest. The TCR was taken from a man in his forties or fifties with acute or convalescent COVID-19. The sample comprised peripheral blood.

CDR3 coding DNA: TGCGCCAGCAGCTTTTCGAGCGTTAATCCCGAGCAGTACTTC. Residues: CASSFSSVNPEQYF. V and J are TRBV5-1 and TRBJ2-7; D is ambiguous. V was cut by 2 bases and J by 6 bases, with 15 bases left in between. CDR1 and CDR2 (germline): SGHRS, YFSETQ. There are 14 residues in the CDR3.